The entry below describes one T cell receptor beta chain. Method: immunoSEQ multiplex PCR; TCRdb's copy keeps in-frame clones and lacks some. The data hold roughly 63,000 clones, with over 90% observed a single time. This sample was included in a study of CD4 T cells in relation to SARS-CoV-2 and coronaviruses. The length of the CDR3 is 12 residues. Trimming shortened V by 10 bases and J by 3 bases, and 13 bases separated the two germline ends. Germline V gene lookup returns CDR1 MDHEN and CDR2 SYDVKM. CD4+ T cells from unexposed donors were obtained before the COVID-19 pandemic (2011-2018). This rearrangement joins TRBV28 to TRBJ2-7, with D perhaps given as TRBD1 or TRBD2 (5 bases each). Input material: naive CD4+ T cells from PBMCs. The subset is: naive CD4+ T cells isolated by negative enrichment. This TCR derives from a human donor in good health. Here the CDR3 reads CATEGRSYEQYF. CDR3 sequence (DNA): TGTGCCACTGAGGGGCGGAGCTACGAGCAGTACTTC.